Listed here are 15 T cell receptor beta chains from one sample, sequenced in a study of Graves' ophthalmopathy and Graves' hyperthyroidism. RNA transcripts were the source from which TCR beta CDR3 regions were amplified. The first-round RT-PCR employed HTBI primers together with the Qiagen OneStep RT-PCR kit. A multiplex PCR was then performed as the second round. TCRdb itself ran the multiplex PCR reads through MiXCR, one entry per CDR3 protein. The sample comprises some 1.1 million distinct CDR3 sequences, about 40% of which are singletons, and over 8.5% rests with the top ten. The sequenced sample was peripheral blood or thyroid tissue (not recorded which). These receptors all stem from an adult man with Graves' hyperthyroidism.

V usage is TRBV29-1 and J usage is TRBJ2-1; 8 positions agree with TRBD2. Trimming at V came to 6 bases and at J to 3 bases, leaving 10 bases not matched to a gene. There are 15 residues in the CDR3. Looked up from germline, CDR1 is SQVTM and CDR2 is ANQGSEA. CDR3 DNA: TGCAGCGTGGGCGCCTGGACTAGCAGCTACAATGAGCAGTTCTTC. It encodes CSVGAWTSSYNEQFF.

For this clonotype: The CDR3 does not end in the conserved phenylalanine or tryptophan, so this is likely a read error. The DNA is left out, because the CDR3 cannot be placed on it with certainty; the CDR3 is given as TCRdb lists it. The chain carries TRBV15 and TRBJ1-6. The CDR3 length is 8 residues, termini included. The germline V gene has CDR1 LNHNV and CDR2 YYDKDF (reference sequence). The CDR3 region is CATSRDPT.

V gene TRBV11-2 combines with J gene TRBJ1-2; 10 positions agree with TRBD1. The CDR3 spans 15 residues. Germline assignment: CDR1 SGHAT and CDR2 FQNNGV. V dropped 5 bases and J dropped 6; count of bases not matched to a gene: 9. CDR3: CASSNRDRGANGYTF. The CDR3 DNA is TGTGCCAGCAGCAACCGGGACAGGGGAGCGAATGGCTACACCTTC.

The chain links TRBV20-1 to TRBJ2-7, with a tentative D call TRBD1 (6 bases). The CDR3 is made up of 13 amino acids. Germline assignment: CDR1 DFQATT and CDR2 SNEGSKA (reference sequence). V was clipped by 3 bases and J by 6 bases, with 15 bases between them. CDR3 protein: CSARGPTGTEQYF. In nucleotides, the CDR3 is TGCAGTGCTAGGGGCCCTACAGGGACCGAGCAGTACTTC.

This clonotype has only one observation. CDR3 sequence: CASRLPRRYTEAFF. CDR3 in DNA: TGTGCCAGTCGCCTCCCTCGTAGGTACACTGAAGCTTTCTTT. The chain carries TRBV19 and TRBJ1-1; the D is unclear. Between the trimmed V and J ends, which lost 8 bases and 3 bases, there was a span of 16 bases. This CDR3 is built from 14 residues. The germline CDR1 and CDR2 sequences are LNHDA and SQIVND (reference sequence).

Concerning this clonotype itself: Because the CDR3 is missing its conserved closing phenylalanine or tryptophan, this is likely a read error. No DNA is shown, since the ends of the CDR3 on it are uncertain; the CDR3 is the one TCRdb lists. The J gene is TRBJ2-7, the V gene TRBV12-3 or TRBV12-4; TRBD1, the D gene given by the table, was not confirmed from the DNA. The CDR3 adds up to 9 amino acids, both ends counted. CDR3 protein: CASRIAGHS.

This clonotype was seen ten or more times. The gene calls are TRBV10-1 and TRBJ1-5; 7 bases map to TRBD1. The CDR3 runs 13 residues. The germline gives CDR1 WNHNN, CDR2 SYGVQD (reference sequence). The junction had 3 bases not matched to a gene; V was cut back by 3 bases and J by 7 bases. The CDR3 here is CASSENRGQPQHF. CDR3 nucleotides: TGCGCCAGCAGTGAAAACAGGGGCCAGCCCCAGCATTTT.

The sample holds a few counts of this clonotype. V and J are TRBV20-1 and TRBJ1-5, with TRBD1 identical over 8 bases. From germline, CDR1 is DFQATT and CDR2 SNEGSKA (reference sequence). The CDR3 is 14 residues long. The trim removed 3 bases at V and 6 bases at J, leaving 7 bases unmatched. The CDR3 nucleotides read TGCAGTGCTAGGCAGGGGGCAAGTATTCAGCCCCAGCATTTT. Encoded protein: CSARQGASIQPQHF.

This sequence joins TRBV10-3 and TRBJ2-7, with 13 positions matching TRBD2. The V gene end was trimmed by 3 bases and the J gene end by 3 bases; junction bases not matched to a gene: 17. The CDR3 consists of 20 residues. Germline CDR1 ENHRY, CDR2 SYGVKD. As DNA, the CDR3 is TGTGCCATCAGTGATCCTCGGACGAAGGGGACTAGCGGGATAAACTACGAGCAGTACTTC. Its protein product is CAISDPRTKGTSGINYEQYF.

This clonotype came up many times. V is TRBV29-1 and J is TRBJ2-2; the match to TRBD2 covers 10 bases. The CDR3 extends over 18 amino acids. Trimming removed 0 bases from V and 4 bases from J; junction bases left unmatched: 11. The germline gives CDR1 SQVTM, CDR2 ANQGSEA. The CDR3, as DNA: TGCAGCGTTGAAGATCCAGCGGGGGGGCGGCGAGGCACCGGGGAGCTGTTTTTT. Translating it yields CSVEDPAGGRRGTGELFF.

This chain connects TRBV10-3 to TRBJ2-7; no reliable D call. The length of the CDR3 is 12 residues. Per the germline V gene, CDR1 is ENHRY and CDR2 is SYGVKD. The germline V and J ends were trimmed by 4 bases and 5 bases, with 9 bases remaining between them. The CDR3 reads CAISGTGDEQYF. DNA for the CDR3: TGTGCCATCAGTGGCACTGGCGACGAGCAGTACTTC.

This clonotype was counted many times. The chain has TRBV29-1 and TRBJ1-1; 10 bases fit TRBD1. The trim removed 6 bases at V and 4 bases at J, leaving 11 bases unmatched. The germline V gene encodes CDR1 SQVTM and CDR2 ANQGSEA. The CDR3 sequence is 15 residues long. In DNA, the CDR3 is TGCAGCGTGGCCGCTCCGGGACAGGGGAGCACTGAAGCTTTCTTT. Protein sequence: CSVAAPGQGSTEAFF.

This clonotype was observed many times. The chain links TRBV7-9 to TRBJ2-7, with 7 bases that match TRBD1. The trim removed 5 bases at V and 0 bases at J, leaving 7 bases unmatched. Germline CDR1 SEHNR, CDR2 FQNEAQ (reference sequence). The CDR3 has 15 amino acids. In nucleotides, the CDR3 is TGTGCCAGCAGCCCCTTGACAGGGAACTCCTACGAGCAGTACTTC. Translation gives CASSPLTGNSYEQYF.

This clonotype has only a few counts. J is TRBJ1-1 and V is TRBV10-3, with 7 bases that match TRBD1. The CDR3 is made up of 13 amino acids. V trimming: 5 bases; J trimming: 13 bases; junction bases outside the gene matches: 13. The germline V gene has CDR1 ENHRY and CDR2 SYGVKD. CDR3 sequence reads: CAISTTGVDKDFF. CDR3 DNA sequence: TGTGCCATCAGTACTACAGGGGTCGATAAGGATTTCTTT.

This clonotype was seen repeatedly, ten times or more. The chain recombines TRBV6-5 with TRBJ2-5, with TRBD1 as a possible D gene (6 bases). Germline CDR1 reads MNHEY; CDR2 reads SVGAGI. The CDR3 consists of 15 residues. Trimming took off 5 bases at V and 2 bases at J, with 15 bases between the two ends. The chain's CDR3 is CASSTLRDTQETQYF. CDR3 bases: TGTGCCAGCAGTACCCTCCGGGACACTCAAGAGACCCAGTACTTC.